One sample yielded the 23 T cell receptor beta chains listed below, sequenced in a study of T cells after yellow fever vaccination. MiXCR was run by TCRdb on the 5' RACE reads, yielding one entry per CDR3 protein. The repertoire holds some 350,000 distinct CDR3 sequences, with under 7.5% as singletons. The input for sequencing was PBMCs, taken 5 days after the yellow fever booster vaccination. These receptor sequences come from a man aged 30 to 45 who received the YFV17D yellow fever vaccine.

This clonotype came up many times. This rearrangement joins TRBV5-4 to TRBJ2-1; 12 positions agree with TRBD2. Germline loops: CDR1 SGHNT, CDR2 YYREEE (reference sequence). This CDR3 has 16 residues. J lost 7 bases, V lost 3 bases, and 8 bases had no gene match. The DNA for the CDR3 is TGTGCCAGCAGCTCCCTGACTAGCGGGAGAATAAATGAGCAGTTCTTC. Protein sequence: CASSSLTSGRINEQFF.

At least ten counts were recorded for this clonotype. This chain joins TRBV7-2 and TRBJ2-7; the match to TRBD1 covers 7 bases. This CDR3 comprises 17 residues. V lost 0 bases, J lost 0 bases, and 8 bases stayed unmatched. The V gene's germline CDR1 is SGHTA and CDR2 FQGNSA. The CDR3 reads CASSLARPTGISYEQYF. Here the CDR3 DNA reads TGTGCCAGCAGCTTAGCAAGACCGACAGGGATCTCCTACGAGCAGTACTTC.

This clonotype was picked up many times. The chain combines TRBV23-1 with TRBJ2-1; D perhaps matches TRBD2 (6 bases). TRBV23-1 is sorted into the ORF group, with uncertain function. The CDR3 runs 15 residues. Deletions cut 6 bases from V and 2 bases from J, with 14 bases between. Here the CDR3 reads CASSVGTPTYNEQFF. CDR3 coding DNA: TGCGCCAGCAGCGTCGGGACTCCGACCTACAATGAGCAGTTCTTC.

Of note for this clonotype: This sequence may be a read error, since a much larger clone differs from it by one base. The chain combines TRBV29-1 with TRBJ2-5; 8 bases map to TRBD2. The V and J ends lost 4 bases and 4 bases, in that order; junction bases with no gene match: 5. This CDR3 contains 13 residues. The germline gives CDR1 SQVTM, CDR2 ANQGSEA. The CDR3 loop is CSVGRGGRETQYF. Here the CDR3 DNA reads TGCAGCGTTGGACGCGGGGGGAGAGAGACCCAGTACTTC.

The CDR3 spells CASSQEGAGAGWATDTQYF. The CDR3 DNA reads TGCGCCAGCAGCCAAGAGGGAGCCGGTGCAGGGTGGGCGACAGATACGCAGTATTTT. This chain links TRBV4-3 with TRBJ2-3; D is perhaps TRBD1 or TRBD2 (5 bases each). Germline lookup yields CDR1 LGHNA and CDR2 YSLEER. The CDR3 contains 19 residues. Trimming took off 0 bases at V and 3 bases at J, with 22 bases between the two ends.

This clonotype was seen ten or more times. The chain uses TRBV19 and TRBJ2-5, with 7 bases lining up with TRBD2. In germline, CDR1 is LNHDA, CDR2 SQIVND (reference sequence). The J segment lost 0 bases and the V segment lost 5 bases, leaving 3 bases of the junction unmatched. This CDR3 comprises 14 residues. CDR3 sequence reads: CASSLLADQETQYF. The CDR3 DNA reads TGTGCCAGTAGTCTTCTAGCGGACCAAGAGACCCAGTACTTC. The full variable domain, with the rest looked up from reference TRBV19 and TRBJ2-5, is DGGITQSPKYLFRKEGQNVTLSCEQNLNHDAMYWYRQDPGQGLRLIYYSQIVNDFQKGDIAEGYSVSREKKESFPLTVTSAQKNPTAFYLCASSLLADQETQYFGPGTRLLVL.

V gene TRBV18 combines with J gene TRBJ1-5, with TRBD1 as a possible D gene (5 bases). Trimming stripped 2 bases from V and 1 base from J, with 12 bases between. CDR3 length equals 16 residues. CDR1 KGHSH and CDR2 LQKENI come from the germline V gene. The CDR3 nucleotides are TGTGCCAGCTCACCAGTGGCAGGGTCCAGCAATCAGCCCCAGCATTTT. This translates into CASSPVAGSSNQPQHF.

This clonotype was observed at least ten times. V is TRBV7-9 and J is TRBJ1-1; D is possibly TRBD1 (5 bases). The V end was cut by 8 bases, the J end by 0 bases, with 22 bases between. Germline loops: CDR1 SEHNR, CDR2 FQNEAQ (reference sequence). There are 17 residues in the CDR3. The CDR3 DNA reads as TGTGCCAGCCGGCCCCGCAGGGCCGCGGGGCTGAACACTGAAGCTTTCTTT. Translating gives CASRPRRAAGLNTEAFF.

This clonotype was counted at least ten times. The V and J genes are TRBV20-1 and TRBJ2-1; 14 bases line up with TRBD2. Germline loops: CDR1 DFQATT, CDR2 SNEGSKA (reference sequence). Trimming at V came to 4 bases and at J to 9 bases, leaving 5 bases not matched to a gene. There are 14 residues in the CDR3. CDR3 in DNA: TGCAGTGCTACCGGACTAGCGGGAGGTGGTGAGCAGTTCTTC. Protein product: CSATGLAGGGEQFF.

The chain has TRBV10-3 and TRBJ2-3; 10 positions agree with TRBD1. CDR3 size: 14 residues. V shed 4 bases, J shed 3 bases, and the junction held 1 base outside the gene matches. CDR1 and CDR2 from the germline V gene are ENHRY and SYGVKD. CDR3: CAISGTGGTDTQYF. CDR3 sequence (DNA): TGTGCCATCAGTGGGACAGGGGGGACAGATACGCAGTATTTT.

This clonotype turned up a few times. The J gene is TRBJ1-1, the V gene TRBV6-5, with D maybe TRBD1 (5 bases). Germline loops: CDR1 MNHEY, CDR2 SVGAGI. Trimming removed 4 bases from V and 2 bases from J, with 11 bases in between. This CDR3 is built from 14 residues. The CDR3 protein is CASSLAQGNTEAFF. The CDR3 DNA follows: TGTGCCAGCAGTTTAGCCCAGGGAAACACTGAAGCTTTCTTT.

This clonotype was found many times. V and J are TRBV7-9 and TRBJ1-4; no definite D call. Per germline, CDR1 SEHNR and CDR2 FQNEAQ (reference sequence). The CDR3 is 13 residues long. CDR3 region: CASTDGNNEKLFF. DNA for the CDR3: TGTGCTTCAACGGACGGGAATAACGAAAAACTGTTTTTT.

There are many counts of this clonotype. The chain couples TRBV29-1 to TRBJ2-2, with 7 bases fitting TRBD1. The CDR3 sequence is 13 residues long. The germline V gene encodes CDR1 SQVTM and CDR2 ANQGSEA. After removal of 5 bases from V and 4 bases from J, the junction contained 4 bases not matched to a gene. The DNA of the CDR3 is TGCAGCGTTCAAGGGGGCGGCACCGGGGAGCTGTTTTTT. It translates to CSVQGGGTGELFF.

This chain connects TRBV30 to TRBJ2-5, with D uncertain. Looked up from germline, CDR1 is GTSNPN and CDR2 is SVGIG (reference sequence). The V gene lost 4 bases and the J gene lost 3 bases, with 6 bases spanning the gap. This CDR3 has 11 amino acids. In DNA form, the CDR3 reads TGTGCCTGGATGTCGGAAGAGACCCAGTACTTC. Its protein product is CAWMSEETQYF.

This clonotype came up a few times. The rearrangement uses TRBV20-1 and TRBJ2-1; D unclear. V lost 3 bases to trimming and J lost 4 bases, with 19 bases between them. Germline CDR1 reads DFQATT; CDR2 reads SNEGSKA (reference sequence). The CDR3 is 16 residues long. As DNA, the CDR3 is TGCAGTGCTAGTCCGTTAAATAGAGGAAGTTACAATGAGCAGTTCTTC. Amino acids: CSASPLNRGSYNEQFF.

CDR3 residues: CSAPAGGPTDTQYF. The CDR3 nucleotides are TGCAGTGCTCCAGCGGGAGGGCCCACAGATACGCAGTATTTT. The chain uses TRBV20-1 and TRBJ2-3, with 10 bases aligning to TRBD2. Trimming took 5 bases from V and 2 from J; bases not matched to a gene: 4. Per germline, CDR1 DFQATT and CDR2 SNEGSKA (reference sequence). The CDR3 consists of 14 residues.

The V call is TRBV25-1, the J call TRBJ2-7; TRBD1 matches 8 bases. Losses at the gene ends were 1 base for V and 9 bases for J; bases not matched to a gene: 14. Germline values: CDR1 MGHDK, CDR2 SYGVNS. This CDR3 spans 16 amino acids. CDR3 region: CASSELGDRSFLGQYF. For the CDR3, the DNA is TGTGCCAGCAGTGAATTGGGGGACAGGAGTTTCCTTGGGCAGTACTTC.

This clonotype was observed a handful of times. The chain employs TRBV4-3 and TRBJ2-5; TRBD1 agrees at 7 bases. CDR1 LGHNA and CDR2 YSLEER come from the germline V gene. The V gene end was trimmed by 3 bases and the J gene end by 5 bases; junction bases not matched to a gene: 15. The CDR3 consists of 17 residues. As DNA, the CDR3 is TGCGCCAGCAGCCACCGACAGGGAGAAGTTGAGGGGGAGACCCAGTACTTC. Encoded protein: CASSHRQGEVEGETQYF.

In its sample, this clonotype was seen many times. The chain employs TRBV19 and TRBJ2-4; 7 nucleotides agree with TRBD2. V was pared by 0 bases and J by 7 bases, with 15 bases of the junction left unmatched. Germline V CDR1 and CDR2: LNHDA, SQIVND (reference sequence). The CDR3 has 18 amino acids. This chain's CDR3 is CASSIDTQGGSKRNIQYF. Written as DNA, the CDR3 is TGTGCCAGTAGTATAGATACCCAGGGCGGGAGCAAGAGGAACATTCAGTACTTC.

The genes are TRBV29-1 and TRBJ1-1; weak D call: TRBD1 (6 bases). V was cut by 7 bases and J by 1 base, with 19 bases left in between. CDR1 is SQVTM and CDR2 is ANQGSEA in the germline V gene. The CDR3 totals 15 residues. The CDR3 spells CSAATPGTKNTEAFF. The CDR3 nucleotides read TGCAGCGCCGCTACCCCCGGGACAAAGAACACTGAAGCTTTCTTT.

This clonotype was observed many times. This rearrangement joins TRBV12-3 or TRBV12-4 to TRBJ1-4, with 11 nucleotides matching TRBD1. Losses at the gene ends were 6 bases for V and 4 bases for J; bases not matched to a gene: 4. This CDR3 has 15 residues. CDR3 amino acids: CASRQGQGGNEKLFF. The CDR3 region has the DNA TGTGCCAGCAGGCAGGGACAGGGGGGTAATGAAAAACTGTTTTTT.

In its sample, this clonotype was seen many times. V gene TRBV5-1 combines with J gene TRBJ2-1; possible D gene TRBD2, 6 bases. The germline V gene has CDR1 SGHRS and CDR2 YFSETQ. V lost 4 bases, J lost 5 bases, and 16 bases lay in between. The CDR3 extends over 15 amino acids. The CDR3 coding sequence is TGCGCCAGCAGCCCCGCCGGGGGTCTTAACAATGAGCAGTTCTTC. Amino acids: CASSPAGGLNNEQFF.

J is TRBJ2-1 and V is TRBV20-1; 8 nucleotides align to TRBD2. CDR1 DFQATT and CDR2 SNEGSKA come from the germline V gene (reference sequence). This CDR3 comprises 12 residues. With V trimmed by 4 bases and J by 8 bases, 4 bases remained unmatched. The CDR3 loop is CSATSGSYEQFF. The CDR3, as DNA: TGCAGTGCTACCAGCGGGAGCTATGAGCAGTTCTTC.